The clone carrying this TCR beta chain was detected only a few times. Its antigen is undetermined. cDNA libraries for TCR beta contained unique molecular identifiers. The source material, roughly 0.9 to 11 million T cells, gave rise to roughly 500,000 cDNA molecules. TCRdb re-analysed the PCR reads in MiXCR, keeping a single row per CDR3 protein. The sample has fewer than 850,000 distinct CDR3 sequences, just over 45% seen once. This specimen comes from a study of post-analysis software for immune sequencing data. The study, taken as a whole, reports: Significantly lower normalized Chao1 diversity was seen in multiple sclerosis patients than in controls. Patients used a few TRBV segments, including TRBV5-6, TRBV5-1 and TRBV20-1, more often than controls.

With 0 bases removed from V and 7 bases from J, the gap between germline ends came to 12 bases. This CDR3 has 15 residues. J is TRBJ1-4 and V is TRBV12-3 or TRBV12-4; D perhaps matches TRBD1 (5 bases). The TCR comes from a girl aged 5 to 17 with multiple sclerosis. The sample was blood. In DNA, the CDR3 is TGTGCCAGCAGTTTAGCGATCCAGGGAACTGAAAAACTGTTTTTT. This encodes CASSLAIQGTEKLFF.